This is a list of T cell receptor beta chains from one sample in a study of response to subunit inactivated influenza vaccine. MiXCR was run by TCRdb on the RT-PCR reads, yielding one entry per CDR3 protein. Among hundreds of thousands of distinct CDR3 sequences, 11% were seen once, and the ten largest hold approximately 10%. This same sample was also taken into another study, of T cells expressing NK-cell markers.

The sequences come from PBMCs from blood, collected on the day of vaccination. The receptor source for this set is a man aged 45-60 years who received an inactivated influenza vaccine. The CDR3 runs from the conserved cysteine through the conserved F or W. Each record gives: D gene, J gene, V gene, clone size, CDR3 protein, CDR3 DNA. A D gene is named only where the DNA matches it firmly. Only some rows state a clone size, as once, few, many or a class for expanded clones.

d_gene: NA
j_gene: TRBJ2-6
v_gene: TRBV28
abundance: NA
CDR3aa: CASRPEAGANVLTF
CDR3nt: TGTGCCAGCAGACCAGAGGCTGGGGCCAACGTCCTGACTTTC

d_gene: NA
j_gene: TRBJ1-1
v_gene: TRBV12-3/TRBV12-4
abundance: few
CDR3aa: CASSFTAGLTEAFF
CDR3nt: TGTGCCAGCAGTTTCACCGCGGGACTCACTGAAGCTTTCTTT

d_gene: NA
j_gene: TRBJ2-2
v_gene: TRBV20-1
abundance: NA
CDR3aa: CSAKVPQNTGELFF
CDR3nt: TGCAGTGCTAAAGTCCCTCAGAACACCGGGGAGCTGTTTTTT

d_gene: NA
j_gene: TRBJ2-1
v_gene: TRBV6-2/TRBV6-3
abundance: NA
CDR3aa: CASSRRGDNEQFF
CDR3nt: TGTGCCAGCAGTCGACGAGGGGACAATGAGCAGTTCTTC

d_gene: TRBD1
j_gene: TRBJ2-7
v_gene: TRBV10-3
abundance: NA
CDR3aa: CAIRFDGTGVYEQYF
CDR3nt: TGTGCCATCAGGTTTGACGGGACAGGGGTCTACGAGCAGTACTTC

d_gene: NA
j_gene: TRBJ1-2
v_gene: TRBV3-1
abundance: NA
CDR3aa: CASSQDGQPNYGYTF
CDR3nt: TGTGCCAGCAGCCAAGATGGACAACCTAACTATGGCTACACCTTC

d_gene: NA
j_gene: TRBJ1-4
v_gene: TRBV11-2
abundance: many
CDR3aa: CASSLVSQEKLFF
CDR3nt: TGTGCCAGCAGCTTAGTTTCGCAGGAAAAACTGTTTTTT

d_gene: NA
j_gene: TRBJ2-7
v_gene: TRBV29-1
abundance: few
CDR3aa: CSVEAKAGKDYEQYF
CDR3nt: TGCAGCGTTGAAGCAAAAGCAGGGAAAGACTACGAGCAGTACTTC

d_gene: NA
j_gene: TRBJ1-2
v_gene: TRBV20-1
abundance: NA
CDR3aa: CSAREMGGAHYGYTF
CDR3nt: TGCAGTGCTAGAGAAATGGGGGGCGCACACTATGGCTACACCTTC

d_gene: NA
j_gene: TRBJ2-5
v_gene: TRBV20-1
abundance: NA
CDR3aa: CSARDPSRGFEETQYF
CDR3nt: TGCAGTGCTAGAGATCCGTCTCGGGGCTTCGAAGAGACCCAGTACTTC

d_gene: NA
j_gene: TRBJ2-7
v_gene: TRBV7-2
abundance: NA
CDR3aa: CASSLAGQGQYEQYF
CDR3nt: TGTGCCAGCAGCTTAGCTGGGCAGGGCCAGTACGAGCAGTACTTC

d_gene: TRBD2
j_gene: TRBJ2-7
v_gene: TRBV4-2
abundance: NA
CDR3aa: CASSQEGLAVRYEQYF
CDR3nt: TGTGCCAGCAGCCAAGAAGGGCTAGCGGTTAGATACGAGCAGTACTTC

d_gene: NA
j_gene: TRBJ2-2
v_gene: TRBV5-1
abundance: NA
CDR3aa: CASSLGQVNTGELFF
CDR3nt: TGCGCCAGCAGCTTGGGACAGGTGAACACCGGGGAGCTGTTTTTT

d_gene: NA
j_gene: TRBJ1-2
v_gene: TRBV15
abundance: few
CDR3aa: CATSGLRLGRGYGYTF
CDR3nt: TGTGCCACCAGCGGGCTGCGTTTGGGCCGGGGCTATGGCTACACCTTC

d_gene: NA
j_gene: TRBJ2-2
v_gene: TRBV6-5
abundance: NA
CDR3aa: CASSYFQARGPLTPGELFF
CDR3nt: TGTGCCAGCAGTTACTTTCAGGCGCGGGGGCCCCTTACCCCCGGGGAGCTGTTTTTT

d_gene: NA
j_gene: TRBJ2-3
v_gene: TRBV11-2
abundance: NA
CDR3aa: CASSSGHRPSTDTQYF
CDR3nt: TGTGCCAGCAGCTCCGGGCACCGCCCTAGCACAGATACGCAGTATTTT

d_gene: NA
j_gene: TRBJ2-3
v_gene: TRBV5-4
abundance: many
CDR3aa: CASRTSYTDTQYF
CDR3nt: TGTGCCAGCAGGACTTCTTACACAGATACGCAGTATTTT

d_gene: NA
j_gene: TRBJ1-2
v_gene: TRBV12-3/TRBV12-4
abundance: few
CDR3aa: CASSSPGAYGYTF
CDR3nt: TGTGCCAGCAGTTCCCCGGGGGCCTATGGCTACACCTTC

d_gene: NA
j_gene: TRBJ2-2
v_gene: TRBV28
abundance: many
CDR3aa: CASSGTTGFTGELFF
CDR3nt: TGTGCCAGCAGTGGGACAACAGGGTTCACCGGGGAGCTGTTTTTT

d_gene: NA
j_gene: TRBJ1-2
v_gene: TRBV15
abundance: many
CDR3aa: CATSRGGDRYGYTF
CDR3nt: TGTGCCACCAGCAGAGGAGGGGACCGATATGGCTACACCTTC